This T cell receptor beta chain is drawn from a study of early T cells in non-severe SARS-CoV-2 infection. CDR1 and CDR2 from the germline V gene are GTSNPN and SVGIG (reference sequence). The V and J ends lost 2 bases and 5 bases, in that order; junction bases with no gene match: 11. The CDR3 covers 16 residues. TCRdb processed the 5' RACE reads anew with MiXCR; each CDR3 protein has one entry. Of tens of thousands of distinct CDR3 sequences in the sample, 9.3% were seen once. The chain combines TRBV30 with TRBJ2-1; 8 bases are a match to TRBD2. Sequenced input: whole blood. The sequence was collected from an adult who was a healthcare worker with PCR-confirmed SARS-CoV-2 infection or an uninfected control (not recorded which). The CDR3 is CAWSPGTRGFHNEQFF. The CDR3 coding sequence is TGTGCCTGGAGTCCCGGGACTAGAGGTTTCCACAATGAGCAGTTCTTC. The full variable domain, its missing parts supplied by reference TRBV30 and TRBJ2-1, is SQTIHQWPATLVQPVGSPLSLECTVEGTSNPNLYWYRQAAGRGLQLLFYSVGIGQISSEVPQNLSASRPQDRQFILSSKKLLLSDSGFYLCAWSPGTRGFHNEQFFGPGTRLTVL.